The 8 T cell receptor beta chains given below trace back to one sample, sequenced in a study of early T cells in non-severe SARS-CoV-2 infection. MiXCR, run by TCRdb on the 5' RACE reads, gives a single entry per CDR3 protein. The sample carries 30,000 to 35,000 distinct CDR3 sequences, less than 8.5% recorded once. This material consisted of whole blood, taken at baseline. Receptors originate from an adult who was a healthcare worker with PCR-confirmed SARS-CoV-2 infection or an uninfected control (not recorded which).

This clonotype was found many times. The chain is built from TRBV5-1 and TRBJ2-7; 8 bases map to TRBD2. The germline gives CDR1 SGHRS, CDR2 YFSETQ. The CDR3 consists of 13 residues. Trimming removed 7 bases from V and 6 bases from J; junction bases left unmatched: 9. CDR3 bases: TGCGCCAGCGGAGCGGGAGAAGTCAGCGAGCAGTACTTC. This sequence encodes CASGAGEVSEQYF.

The CDR3 is CASLRADEAFF. The CDR3 DNA reads as TGTGCCAGCCTCAGGGCGGATGAAGCTTTCTTT. The chain employs TRBV6-6 and TRBJ1-1, with D possibly TRBD1 on 5 matching bases. This CDR3 region has 11 residues. Germline loops: CDR1 MNHNY, CDR2 SVGAGI (reference sequence). V lost 8 bases, J lost 7 bases, and 11 bases lay in between.

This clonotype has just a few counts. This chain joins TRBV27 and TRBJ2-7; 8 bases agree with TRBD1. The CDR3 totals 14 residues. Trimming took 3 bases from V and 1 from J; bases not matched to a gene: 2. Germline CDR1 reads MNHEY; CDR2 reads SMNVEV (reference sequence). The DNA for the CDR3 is TGTGCCAGCAGTTTTAACAGGGGGTCCTACGAGCAGTACTTC. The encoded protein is CASSFNRGSYEQYF.

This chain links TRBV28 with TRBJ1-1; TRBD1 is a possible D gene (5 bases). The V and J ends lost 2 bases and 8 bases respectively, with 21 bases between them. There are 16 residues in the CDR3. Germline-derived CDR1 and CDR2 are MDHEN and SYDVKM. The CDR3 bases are TGTGCCAGCAGTTTAATAGGGCAGGGCGCTACCCGAGAAGCTTTCTTT. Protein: CASSLIGQGATREAFF.

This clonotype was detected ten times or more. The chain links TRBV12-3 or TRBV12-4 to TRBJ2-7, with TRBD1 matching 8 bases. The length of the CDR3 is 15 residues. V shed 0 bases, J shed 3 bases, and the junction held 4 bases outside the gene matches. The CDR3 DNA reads TGTGCCAGCAGTTTAGCCGGGGGACAGGACTACGAGCAGTACTTC. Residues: CASSLAGGQDYEQYF.

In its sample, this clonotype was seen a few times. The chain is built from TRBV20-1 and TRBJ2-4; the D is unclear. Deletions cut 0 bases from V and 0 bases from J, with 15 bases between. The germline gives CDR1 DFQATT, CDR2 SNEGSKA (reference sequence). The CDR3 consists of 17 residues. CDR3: CSARDLAIVVAKNIQYF. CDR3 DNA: TGCAGTGCTAGAGATTTGGCAATAGTCGTAGCCAAAAACATTCAGTACTTC.

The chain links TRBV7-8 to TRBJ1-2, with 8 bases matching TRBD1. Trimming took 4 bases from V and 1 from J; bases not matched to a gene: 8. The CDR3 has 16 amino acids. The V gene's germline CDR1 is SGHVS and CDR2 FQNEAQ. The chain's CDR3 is CASSWTRTGFNYGYTF. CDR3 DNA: TGTGCCAGCAGCTGGACTAGGACAGGGTTTAACTATGGCTACACCTTC.

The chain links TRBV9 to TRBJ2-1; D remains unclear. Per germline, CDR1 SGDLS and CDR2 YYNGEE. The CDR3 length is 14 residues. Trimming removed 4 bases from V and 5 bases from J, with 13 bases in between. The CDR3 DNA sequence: TGTGCCAGCAGCCCTCTAAGTTCCAACAATGAGCAGTTCTTC. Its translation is CASSPLSSNNEQFF.